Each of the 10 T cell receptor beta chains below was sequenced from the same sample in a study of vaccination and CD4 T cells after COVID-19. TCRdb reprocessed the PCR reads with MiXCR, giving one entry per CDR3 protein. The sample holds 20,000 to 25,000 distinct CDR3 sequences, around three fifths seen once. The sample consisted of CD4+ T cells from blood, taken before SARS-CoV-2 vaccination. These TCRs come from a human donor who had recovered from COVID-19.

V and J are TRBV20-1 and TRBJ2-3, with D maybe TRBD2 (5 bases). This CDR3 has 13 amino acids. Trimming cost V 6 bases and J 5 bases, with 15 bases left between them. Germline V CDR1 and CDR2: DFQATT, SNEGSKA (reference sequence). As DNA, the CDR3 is TGCAGTGCCAGACTACTAGTGGGAGATACGCAGTATTTT. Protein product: CSARLLVGDTQYF.

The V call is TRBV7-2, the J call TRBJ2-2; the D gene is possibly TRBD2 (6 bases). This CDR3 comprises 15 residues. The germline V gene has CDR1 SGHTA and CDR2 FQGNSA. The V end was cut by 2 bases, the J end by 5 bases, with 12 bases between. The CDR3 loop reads CASSLTGLRTGELFF. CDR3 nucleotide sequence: TGTGCCAGCAGCTTAACGGGACTGAGGACCGGGGAGCTGTTTTTT.

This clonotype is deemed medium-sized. The CDR3 region is CASSLAAGTGSPLHF. The CDR3 region has the DNA TGTGCCAGCAGCTTAGCGGCAGGGACGGGTTCACCCCTCCACTTT. The V call is TRBV7-6, the J call TRBJ1-6; the D gene is possibly TRBD1 (5 bases). Looked up from germline, CDR1 is SGHVS and CDR2 is FNYEAQ. With 0 bases removed from V and 9 bases from J, the gap between germline ends came to 12 bases. The CDR3 loop spans 15 amino acids.

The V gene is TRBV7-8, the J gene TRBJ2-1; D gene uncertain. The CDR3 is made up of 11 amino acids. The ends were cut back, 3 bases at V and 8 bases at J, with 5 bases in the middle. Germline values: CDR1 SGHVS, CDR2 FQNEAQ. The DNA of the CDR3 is TGTGCCAGCAGCTTGATTGATGAGCAGTTCTTC. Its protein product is CASSLIDEQFF.

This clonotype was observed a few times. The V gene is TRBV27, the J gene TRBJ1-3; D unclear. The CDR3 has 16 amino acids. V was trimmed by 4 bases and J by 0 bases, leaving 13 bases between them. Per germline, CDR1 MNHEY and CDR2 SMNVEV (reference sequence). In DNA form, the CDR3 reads TGTGCCAGCAGTTCATCACCCTTCCTCTCTGGAAACACCATATATTTT. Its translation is CASSSSPFLSGNTIYF.

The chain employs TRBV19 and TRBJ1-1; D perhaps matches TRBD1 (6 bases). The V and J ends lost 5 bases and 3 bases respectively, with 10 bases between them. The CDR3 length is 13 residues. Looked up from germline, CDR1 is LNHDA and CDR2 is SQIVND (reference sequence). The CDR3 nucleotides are TGTGCCAGTAGTGTACAGGGTGACACTGAAGCTTTCTTT. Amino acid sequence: CASSVQGDTEAFF.

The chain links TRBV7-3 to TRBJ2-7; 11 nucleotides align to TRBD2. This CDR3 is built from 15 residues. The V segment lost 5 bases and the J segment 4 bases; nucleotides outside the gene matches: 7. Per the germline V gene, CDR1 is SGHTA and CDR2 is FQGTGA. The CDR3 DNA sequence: TGTGCCAGCAGCGTGACTAGCGGGACTCAGTACGAGCAGTACTTC. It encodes CASSVTSGTQYEQYF.

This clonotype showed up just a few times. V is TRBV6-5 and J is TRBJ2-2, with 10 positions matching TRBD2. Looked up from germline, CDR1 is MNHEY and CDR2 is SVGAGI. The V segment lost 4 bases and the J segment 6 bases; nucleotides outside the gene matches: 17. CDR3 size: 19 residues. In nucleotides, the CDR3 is TGTGCCAGCAGTTCCCTGGGCAGGACTAGCGGTGGAAGGTCCGGGGAGCTGTTTTTT. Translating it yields CASSSLGRTSGGRSGELFF.

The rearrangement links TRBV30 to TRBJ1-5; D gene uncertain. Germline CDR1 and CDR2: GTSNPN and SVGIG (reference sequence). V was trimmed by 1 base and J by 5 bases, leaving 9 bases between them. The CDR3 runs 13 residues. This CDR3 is CAWSARVDQPQHF. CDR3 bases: TGTGCCTGGAGTGCGAGGGTGGATCAGCCCCAGCATTTT. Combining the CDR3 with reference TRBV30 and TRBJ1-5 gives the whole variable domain SQTIHQWPATLVQPVGSPLSLECTVEGTSNPNLYWYRQAAGRGLQLLFYSVGIGQISSEVPQNLSASRPQDRQFILSSKKLLLSDSGFYLCAWSARVDQPQHFGDGTRLSIL.

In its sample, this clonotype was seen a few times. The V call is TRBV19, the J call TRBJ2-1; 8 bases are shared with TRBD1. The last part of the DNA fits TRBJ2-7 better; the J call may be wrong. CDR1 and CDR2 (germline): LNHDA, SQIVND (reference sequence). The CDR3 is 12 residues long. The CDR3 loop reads CASSMTGDEQYF. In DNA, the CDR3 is TGTGCCAGTAGTATGACAGGGGACGAGCAGTACTTC.